This T cell receptor (beta chain) appears in the sequencing data of a study of blood T cell repertoires in COVID-19. Across the whole study: The United States, Italy and Spain supplied acute and convalescent COVID-19 samples. The analysed material was cDNA or gDNA that came from T cells, B-cell-depleted T cells, or PBMCs.

Authors' data handling: Amplifying reference gene primers gave estimates of nucleated cell counts. Sequenced by immunoSEQ multiplex PCR; TCRdb stores in-frame clones only, minus some. V, J and clone size reflect that table, while D and trimming were determined from the DNA. Of approximately 270,000 clones in the sample, 80% to 90% were seen once. This clone was detected once. There are 15 residues in the CDR3. CDR1 MNHEY and CDR2 SVGAGI come from the germline V gene. J gave up 6 bases and V 6 bases, and 11 bases lay outside the gene matches. The source is a woman in her seventies with acute or convalescent COVID-19. Sample: peripheral blood. The V call is TRBV6-5, the J call TRBJ2-7; 10 nucleotides line up with TRBD1. CDR3 sequence: CASSLGGQGTSEQYF. CDR3 in DNA: TGTGCCAGCAGCCTTGGGGGACAGGGGACAAGCGAGCAGTACTTC.